The subject of this entry is one T cell receptor (beta chain). Its recognized antigen is unknown. No much larger clone is present one base from it, and per-base qualities are unavailable. Another Seattle source contributed samples from volunteer blood donors who had recovered from COVID-19. Collaborating institutions collected whole blood in K2EDTA tubes following their own protocols. For TCRbeta analysis, collaborator samples were shipped as frozen whole blood, as isolated PBMCs, or as DNA extracted from either sample type. Its CDR3 holds 13 amino acids, cysteine through phenylalanine. This entry keeps only the CDR3 DNA: 39 bases, framed from base 1. From the germline V gene, CDR1 is SGHAT and CDR2 is FQNNGV. V lost 5 bases and J lost 4 bases; the stretch between them is 11 bases long. This specimen belongs to a study of blood T cell repertoires in COVID-19 (dated by TCRdb to between 2020 and 2021). For the wider study: Samples from collaborators originated in the United States, Italy and Spain and spanned both the acute and convalescent phases of COVID-19. The prospective study material was composed of cDNA or gDNA derived from T cells, B-cell-depleted T cells, or PBMCs. Deeply sampled blood TCRbeta repertoires from subjects exposed to, actively infected with, or recovered from COVID-19 were included in the dataset. The repertoires were released in a freely available public database meant as a resource for research on the immune response to SARS-CoV-2. The samples were drawn from the first 160 participants of the ongoing ImmuneRACE study and from 1,254 subjects provided by 6 global collaborators. A de-identified subject ID, COVID-19 status, age in years and sex were almost always included in the sample metadata. HLA class I and class II types, where available, came from metadata supplied by the sample provider rather than from assay-based typing. Study-wide findings and limitations: Clinical and demographic metadata were provided uncurated, with the amount varying by source and participant.

The immunoSEQ Assay, a bias-controlled multiplex PCR, was used to amplify TCRbeta CDR3 regions from genomic DNA. The paper's data handling went like this. The number of nucleated cells in each sample was estimated from the amplification of reference gene primers within the assay. Sequence reads were collapsed and filtered to measure the absolute abundance of every unique TCRbeta CDR3 rearrangement. For each sample, productive Simpson clonality was calculated by taking the square root of Simpson's diversity index across productive rearrangements. TCRdb obtained this table from immuneACCESS and retained in-frame rearrangements with V and J assigned. These tables miss some clones; where compared with another copy, unresolved V genes account for less than half of the shortfall, and the remainder is unexplained. V, J and clone size are taken as reported in that table, and D and trimming were inferred from the DNA itself. This sample has a few hundred thousand clones in its table, and 86% of those were observed once. The leading ten clones occupy about 9.8% of the sample.

The source material was peripheral blood. The sequence is built from TRBV11-2 and TRBJ1-2; too little of a D gene remains to name it. The clonotype was recovered from a middle-aged man who had recovered from COVID-19. The sequence in DNA is TGTGCCAGCAGCCTTTTTCCCTTCTATGGCTACACCTTC. This sequence encodes CASSLFPFYGYTF.